This passage covers 28 T cell receptor beta chains from one sample sequenced in a study of blood T cell repertoires in COVID-19. Profiling relied on immunoSEQ multiplex PCR, and the TCRdb table lists in-frame clones only, not all of them. The data hold about 350,000 clones, with roughly 90% observed a single time. The specimen sequenced was PBMCs or T cells enriched from blood (not recorded which). The receptors derive from a woman aged 30 to 39 who had been exposed to COVID-19.

This sequence joins TRBV13 and TRBJ2-2; TRBD1 might be the D (5 bases). Germline loops: CDR1 PRHDT, CDR2 FYEKMQ (reference sequence). The length of the CDR3 is 15 residues. V was trimmed by 5 bases and J by 7 bases, leaving 17 bases between them. CDR3 bases: TGTGCCAGCAGCCTGGGGCGTGGTTTCGTCGGGGAGCTGTTTTTT. Encoded protein: CASSLGRGFVGELFF. Together with reference TRBV13 and TRBJ2-2, the CDR3 gives the full variable domain: AAGVIQSPRHLIKEKRETATLKCYPIPRHDTVYWYQQGPGQDPQFLISFYEKMQSDKGSIPDRFSAQQFSDYHSELNMSSLELGDSALYFCASSLGRGFVGELFFGEGSRLTVL.

The chain recombines TRBV6-6 with TRBJ2-7; D perhaps matches TRBD1 (5 bases). CDR1 and CDR2 from the germline V gene are MNHNY and SVGAGI (reference sequence). The V end lost 7 bases, the J end lost 7 bases, and 11 bases lay between the germline ends. The CDR3 has 11 residues. Here the CDR3 DNA reads TGTGCCAGCACCCACTCAGGGGAGCAGTACTTC. This codes for CASTHSGEQYF.

This chain links TRBV19 with TRBJ2-1; no definite D call. Looked up from germline, CDR1 is LNHDA and CDR2 is SQIVND (reference sequence). Trimming left V 0 bases short and J 7 bases short, with 19 bases between. CDR3 length equals 17 residues. In DNA, the CDR3 is TGTGCCAGTAGTATAGATCCAGGATTCCGCTTGAGAAATGAGCAGTTCTTC. It encodes CASSIDPGFRLRNEQFF.

This chain uses TRBV6-6 with TRBJ1-6; 8 positions match TRBD1. V gave up 3 bases and J gave up 5 bases; unmatched junction bases: 6. Germline values: CDR1 MNHNY, CDR2 SVGAGI (reference sequence). This CDR3 region has 16 residues. The CDR3 here is CASSYLRTGNNSPLHF. The CDR3 nucleotides are TGTGCCAGCAGTTATCTCCGGACAGGGAATAATTCACCCCTCCACTTT.

This chain links TRBV28 with TRBJ2-7, with TRBD1 as a possible D gene (5 bases). The CDR3 sequence is 17 residues long. The germline gives CDR1 MDHEN, CDR2 SYDVKM. V lost 2 bases and J lost 6, with 23 bases in between. DNA for the CDR3: TGTGCCAGCAGTTTAAGACGAAACCAGGGCACGCCACCCGAGCAGTACTTC. Translation gives CASSLRRNQGTPPEQYF.

This clone was counted a single time. The chain uses TRBV13 and TRBJ2-7; D possibly corresponds to TRBD1 (5 bases). From germline, CDR1 is PRHDT and CDR2 FYEKMQ (reference sequence). Trimming removed 7 bases at V and 7 bases at J, with 20 bases between. CDR3 length: 14 amino acids. This CDR3 is CASTQGSGRREQYF. In DNA form, the CDR3 reads TGTGCCAGCACCCAGGGTTCGGGTCGACGGGAGCAGTACTTC.

The chain links TRBV27 to TRBJ1-1, with TRBD1 as a possible D gene (6 bases). CDR3 length: 14 amino acids. V lost 8 bases and J lost 0, with 13 bases in between. The germline gives CDR1 MNHEY, CDR2 SMNVEV (reference sequence). The CDR3 region is CASCPGALNTEAFF. In DNA form, the CDR3 reads TGTGCCAGCTGCCCAGGGGCCTTGAACACTGAAGCTTTCTTT.

Many counts were recorded for this clone. The chain links TRBV4-2 to TRBJ1-4; 10 bases fit TRBD1. This CDR3 contains 15 residues. Looked up from germline, CDR1 is LGHNA and CDR2 is YNFKEQ. The trim removed 4 bases at V and 4 bases at J, leaving 3 bases unmatched. CDR3 sequence (DNA): TGTGCCAGCAGCCCAGGGACAGGGGATAATGAAAAACTGTTTTTT. This sequence encodes CASSPGTGDNEKLFF.

The chain employs TRBV28 and TRBJ2-1; D call uncertain. The ends were cut back, 5 bases at V and 7 bases at J, with 9 bases in the middle. The CDR3 is 12 residues long. Germline V gene data show CDR1 as MDHEN and CDR2 as SYDVKM. CDR3 DNA: TGTGCCAGCAGTGTCACAATAAATGAGCAGTTCTTC. This codes for CASSVTINEQFF. Full variable domain (remainder filled in from reference TRBV28 and TRBJ2-1): DVKVTQSSRYLVKRTGEKVFLECVQDMDHENMFWYRQDPGLGLRLIYFSYDVKMKEKGDIPEGYSVSREKKERFSLILESASTNQTSMYLCASSVTINEQFFGPGTRLTVL.

The V call is TRBV19, the J call TRBJ2-1; 10 positions match TRBD2. Germline CDR1 reads LNHDA; CDR2 reads SQIVND (reference sequence). The junction had 14 bases not matched to a gene; V was cut back by 8 bases and J by 4 bases. This CDR3 is built from 17 residues. CDR3 loop: CASFGTLLAGAYNEQFF. The CDR3 DNA reads as TGTGCCAGTTTTGGTACACTCCTAGCGGGAGCATACAATGAGCAGTTCTTC. The full variable domain, completed using reference TRBV19 and TRBJ2-1, is DGGITQSPKYLFRKEGQNVTLSCEQNLNHDAMYWYRQDPGQGLRLIYYSQIVNDFQKGDIAEGYSVSREKKESFPLTVTSAQKNPTAFYLCASFGTLLAGAYNEQFFGPGTRLTVL.

This chain connects TRBV9 to TRBJ2-1; TRBD2 agrees at 12 bases. The CDR3 spans 19 residues. The germline gives CDR1 SGDLS, CDR2 YYNGEE. The ends lost 3 bases at V and 3 bases at J; junction bases unmatched: 13. CDR3 residues: CASSAEGLAGGGIYNEQFF. The DNA for the CDR3 is TGTGCCAGCAGCGCAGAGGGACTAGCGGGTGGAGGCATCTACAATGAGCAGTTCTTC.

The sample holds many counts of this clone. This chain joins TRBV2 and TRBJ1-5; maybe TRBD1 (5 bases). The CDR3 totals 18 residues. Per germline, CDR1 SNHLY and CDR2 FYNNEI. The V gene lost 6 bases and the J gene lost 7 bases, with 28 bases spanning the gap. CDR3 coding DNA: TGTGCCAGCAGGGTGAGGGGAGGGGAATCATCACCCAGCCAGCCCCAGCATTTT. This codes for CASRVRGGESSPSQPQHF.

This clone was detected once. The chain joins TRBV5-8 to TRBJ1-6; a weak D match, TRBD1 (6 bases). This CDR3 has 16 residues. Between the trimmed V and J ends, which lost 2 bases and 4 bases, there was a span of 13 bases. The germline V gene encodes CDR1 SGHTS and CDR2 YDEGEE. Written as DNA, the CDR3 is TGTGCCAGCAGCTTCACGTGGCAGGGGTATAATTCACCCCTCCACTTT. Amino acid sequence: CASSFTWQGYNSPLHF.

V gene TRBV28 combines with J gene TRBJ2-7; TRBD1 aligns across 7 bases. Germline assignment: CDR1 MDHEN and CDR2 SYDVKM. CDR3 length equals 15 residues. Trimming at V came to 5 bases and at J to 7 bases, leaving 14 bases not matched to a gene. This chain's CDR3 is CASSLRQGALMEQYF. DNA for the CDR3: TGTGCCAGCAGTCTACGACAGGGAGCTCTAATGGAGCAGTACTTC. The full variable domain, completed using reference TRBV28 and TRBJ2-7, is DVKVTQSSRYLVKRTGEKVFLECVQDMDHENMFWYRQDPGLGLRLIYFSYDVKMKEKGDIPEGYSVSREKKERFSLILESASTNQTSMYLCASSLRQGALMEQYFGPGTRLTVT.

The rearrangement joins TRBV14 to TRBJ1-4; weak D call: TRBD1 (6 bases). The CDR3 length is 18 residues. Germline V CDR1 and CDR2: SGHDN, FVKESK. V lost 4 bases and J 0 bases, leaving 18 bases between the germline ends. The CDR3 region is CASSPTGTTLATNEKLFF. CDR3 DNA sequence: TGTGCCAGCAGCCCCACCGGGACAACACTTGCAACTAATGAAAAACTGTTTTTT.

DNA of the CDR3: TGTGCCAGCAGTGTAAACAGGGACGGTAACACCGGGGAGCTGTTTTTT. The encoded protein is CASSVNRDGNTGELFF. The chain combines TRBV2 with TRBJ2-2, with D perhaps matching TRBD1 (6 bases). Per germline, CDR1 SNHLY and CDR2 FYNNEI. V was cut by 4 bases and J by 2 bases, with 14 bases left in between. There are 16 residues in the CDR3.

This clone was observed a few times. This chain links TRBV19 with TRBJ1-5; D remains ambiguous. This CDR3 has 12 amino acids. V lost 9 bases, J lost 1 base, and 7 bases lay in between. Germline CDR1 LNHDA, CDR2 SQIVND (reference sequence). DNA for the CDR3: TGTGCCAGCCGGTACAGCAATCAGCCCCAGCATTTT. Protein sequence: CASRYSNQPQHF. Using reference TRBV19 and TRBJ1-5 for the parts outside the CDR3, the full variable domain is DGGITQSPKYLFRKEGQNVTLSCEQNLNHDAMYWYRQDPGQGLRLIYYSQIVNDFQKGDIAEGYSVSREKKESFPLTVTSAQKNPTAFYLCASRYSNQPQHFGDGTRLSIL.

This rearrangement joins TRBV27 to TRBJ1-2, with a tentative D call TRBD1 (6 bases). The ends were cut back, 1 base at V and 8 bases at J, with 23 bases in the middle. The CDR3 has 17 amino acids. Germline lookup yields CDR1 MNHEY and CDR2 SMNVEV (reference sequence). The chain's CDR3 is CASSLYGPAVDSSGYTF. CDR3 DNA: TGTGCCAGCAGTTTATATGGCCCGGCGGTGGACAGCAGCGGCTACACCTTC.

V usage is TRBV7-3 and J usage is TRBJ2-3, with TRBD2 matching 7 bases. Germline values: CDR1 SGHTA, CDR2 FQGTGA. J gave up 2 bases and V 4 bases, and 12 bases lay outside the gene matches. This CDR3 region has 17 residues. This CDR3 reads CASSSLSGVDHTDTQYF. The CDR3 nucleotides read TGTGCCAGCAGCTCACTAAGCGGGGTGGACCACACAGATACGCAGTATTTT. Supplemented by reference TRBV7-3 and TRBJ2-3, the full variable domain reads GAGVSQTPSNKVTEKGKYVELRCDPISGHTALYWYRQSLGQGPEFLIYFQGTGAADDSGLPNDRFFAVRPEGSVSTLKIQRTERGDSAVYLCASSSLSGVDHTDTQYFGPGTRLTVL.

This chain uses TRBV27 with TRBJ1-6; TRBD1 aligns across 9 bases. Trimming removed 7 bases from V and 7 bases from J; junction bases left unmatched: 8. CDR1 MNHEY and CDR2 SMNVEV come from the germline V gene (reference sequence). The CDR3 contains 15 residues. The CDR3 coding sequence is TGTGCCAGCAATCTAAAAGGACAGGGGAATTCACCCCTCCACTTT. Its translation: CASNLKGQGNSPLHF.

The rearrangement joins TRBV11-1 to TRBJ2-2; D is possibly TRBD2 (6 bases). Trimming cost V 1 base and J 7 bases, with 10 bases left between them. This CDR3 is built from 14 residues. CDR1 is SGHAT and CDR2 is FQDESV in the germline V gene (reference sequence). CDR3 nucleotide sequence: TGTGCCAGCAGCTTAGAGGAGGGTAACGGGGAGCTGTTTTTT. This translates into CASSLEEGNGELFF.

The chain uses TRBV4-1 and TRBJ1-2, with 8 bases matching TRBD1. Per germline, CDR1 MGHRA and CDR2 YSYEKL. This CDR3 spans 16 amino acids. The ends lost 0 bases at V and 4 bases at J; junction bases unmatched: 7. CDR3 coding DNA: TGCGCCAGCAGCCAAGATCGGCCAGGGGGCATCTATGGCTACACCTTC. The encoded protein is CASSQDRPGGIYGYTF.

This chain connects TRBV18 to TRBJ2-1; no clear D. In germline, CDR1 is KGHSH, CDR2 LQKENI. This CDR3 region has 14 residues. The ends were cut back, 3 bases at V and 4 bases at J, with 10 bases in the middle. In DNA form, the CDR3 reads TGTGCCAGCTCACCCCCCGGAGAGTACAATGAGCAGTTCTTC. Residues: CASSPPGEYNEQFF.

This chain connects TRBV6-2 or TRBV6-3 to TRBJ2-1; 13 bases agree with TRBD2. CDR1 and CDR2 from the germline V gene are MNHEY and SVGEGT. V shed 6 bases, J shed 7 bases, and the junction held 9 bases outside the gene matches. The CDR3 spans 16 residues. The CDR3 is CASSRYGTSGKNEQFF. CDR3 DNA: TGTGCCAGCAGCCGGTATGGGACTAGCGGGAAGAATGAGCAGTTCTTC.

The rearrangement joins TRBV2 to TRBJ2-3, with 12 bases fitting TRBD2. V lost 0 bases, J lost 3 bases, and 4 bases stayed unmatched. Germline CDR1 and CDR2: SNHLY and FYNNEI. The CDR3 has 17 residues. CDR3 in DNA: TGTGCCAGCAGTGAAGCGTCGGGGACTAGCGGGACAGATACGCAGTATTTT. It yields the protein CASSEASGTSGTDTQYF.

The V gene is TRBV18, the J gene TRBJ2-5; D is unresolved. Trimming took off 3 bases at V and 5 bases at J, with 10 bases between the two ends. Germline V lookup: CDR1 KGHSH, CDR2 LQKENI. The CDR3 sequence is 13 residues long. CDR3 residues: CASSPGLEETQYF. CDR3 nucleotides: TGTGCCAGCTCACCCGGATTGGAGGAGACCCAGTACTTC.

The chain is built from TRBV6-6 and TRBJ2-7; 10 nucleotides align to TRBD2. Germline V gene sequence: CDR1 MNHNY, CDR2 SVGAGI (reference sequence). The CDR3 sequence is 17 residues long. Trimming cost V 5 bases and J 5 bases; bases outside gene matches: 15. In DNA form, the CDR3 reads TGTGCCAGCAGTCCCCGGCCTGGGCTAGCGGGGGTCCACGAGCAGTACTTC. Its protein is CASSPRPGLAGVHEQYF.

This clone was recorded a few times. The chain joins TRBV7-3 to TRBJ1-2; the match to TRBD1 covers 7 bases. This CDR3 comprises 14 residues. Trimming removed 5 bases from V and 3 bases from J; junction bases left unmatched: 6. Per the germline V gene, CDR1 is SGHTA and CDR2 is FQGTGA. CDR3 DNA: TGTGCCAGCAGCGCCAACACAGGGGACTATGGCTACACCTTC. It is translated as CASSANTGDYGYTF.